Here is one T cell receptor beta chain with its context. Its antigen remains undetermined. The input lacks base qualities; no much larger clone sits a single base away. The donors were healthy, HIV-negative adults with no recently reported acute infections or vaccinations. Every donor was a Caucasian adult living in Nashville, Tennessee, USA. CD4+ T cells were enriched by magnetic negative selection; naive cells were then positively selected on CD45RA, and the negative fraction formed the memory subset. After blood collection by leukapheresis, PBMCs were isolated using Ficoll-Histopaque density gradient centrifugation and then cryopreserved in the vapor phase of liquid nitrogen. Analytical flow cytometry was used to check the purity and quantity of every magnetically sorted T cell population. From each sorted fraction, genomic DNA was isolated and quantified by UV absorbance on a Nanodrop 2000c. The record originates from a study of shared clonotypes between healthy human individuals (dated by TCRdb to about 2020). The study in broad terms: Three men and two women, aged 18 to 49 years, made up the cohort. Per donor, three plates each were used for CD4 naive and CD4 memory, two for CD8 naive, and one for CD8 memory. To estimate repertoire size and how much clonotype sharing occurs between individuals, the study deeply sequenced the blood TCR repertoires of roughly 5 healthy adults. To increase sequencing depth and limit assay-specific biases, different laboratories used diverse techniques to prepare libraries and sequence TCR repertoires. Between about 0.85 and 10 billion PBMCs per donor were obtained by leukapheresis.

TCR CDR3 regions were amplified from genomic DNA by multiplex PCR using the deep immunoSEQ assay. Extracted genomic DNA from each cell subset was distributed evenly across all wells of several immunoSEQ 96-well plates, and each plate was treated as a replicate. Each replicate PCR for sorted subsets received roughly 200 ng genomic DNA, equal to about 30,000 T cell genomes. Purified libraries were quantified with a Qubit 3.0 fluorometer, sized on a Bioanalyzer 2100, and re-quantified with the KAPA Library Quantification kit. Each immunoSEQ 96-well plate was sequenced on its own single-read 150-cycle Illumina NextSeq 550 flow cell. For the original study's pipeline: The immunoSEQ output contained only junctional sequences without quality scores, so filtering could not match that applied to full-length reads. To assign V/J genes and CDR3, sequences were annotated against IMGT germline references using PyIR, a Python wrapper for IgBLAST v1.9. Reads with weak V/J assignments (E-value above 1e-6), missing CDR3, stop codons, out-of-frame junctions, or ambiguous translated residues were removed. V3J clonotypes were defined by identical inferred V gene, J gene, and CDR3 amino acid sequence. Percentage overlap between repertoires was computed as shared unique clonotypes divided by the size of the smaller repertoire. Richness of each repertoire was evaluated using RTK rarefaction, the Chao1 estimator, and Recon v2.1 estimates of unobserved clonotypes. For all TCRbeta clonotypes obtained by the gDNA method from a few donors, generation probabilities were computed with OLGA. TCRdb carries this immuneACCESS record with in-frame sequences only. Its versions omit some clonotypes, under half of them owing to an unresolved V gene in the studies checked, with the rest unexplained. V, J and clone size are those of that table, while D and trimming were read from the DNA. This sample is represented by roughly 2.4 million clones; 90% to 97% of them were singletons. Jointly, the top ten make up approximately 0.13% of the sample.

Sequences MGHRA (CDR1) and YSYEKL (CDR2) are obtained from the germline V gene. Including the terminal cysteine and phenylalanine, the CDR3 comprises 15 residues. Kept here is only the CDR3 DNA, which spans 45 bases and is read in frame from base 1. V is pared back by 2 bases and J by 7 bases, with 17 bases lying between the germline termini. Study-wide conclusions, independent of this receptor: Because the study included only a small number of donors, the genetic and exposure-history diversity represented was limited. Sampling was restricted to blood, and TCR repertoires in tissue are likely to differ from TCR repertoires in blood. Larger estimated clonotype richness was generally found for naive subsets than for memory subsets. Pairwise subsampling led to the expectation that sequencing depth would affect the degree of clonotype sharing among donors. Higher generation probabilities were observed for clonotypes shared by all four sorted-subset donors than for non-shared clonotypes. Rarefaction of sorted-subset datasets indicated incomplete sequencing despite the large sequencing depth. About 5% of naive CD4, 3.5% of naive CD8, approximately 2.2% of memory CD4, and more than 0.35% of memory CD8 clonotypes were shared across several donors.

This TCR came from a man aged 18 to 30 in good health. Sequenced: naive CD4+ T cells sorted from blood. Sample cell subset or site, as interpreted from the label and publication: CD45RA+ positively selected. The rearrangement combines TRBV4-1 with TRBJ1-2, with a weak D call of TRBD1 (5 bases match). Here is the DNA: TGCGCCAGCAGCCAACCGCTACAGGAGTCTGGTGGCTACACCTTC. It encodes CASSQPLQESGGYTF.